This T cell receptor (beta chain) was recorded in a study of blood T cell repertoires in COVID-19. This clone was found many times. The protocol was immunoSEQ multiplex PCR, while the TCRdb copy is restricted to in-frame clones and leaves out a portion. This table holds 200,000 to 250,000 clones, 82% found once. The sequencing input was peripheral blood. The receptor was isolated from a woman older than 75 with COVID-19, enrolled during active disease.

The CDR3 DNA reads TGTGCCAGCTCACCACGGGGGACTGACGGCTACACCTTC. Translated: CASSPRGTDGYTF. This chain connects TRBV18 to TRBJ1-2, with D tentatively TRBD1 (5 bases). V was cut by 1 base and J by 8 bases, with 11 bases left in between. Per germline, CDR1 KGHSH and CDR2 LQKENI. This CDR3 is 13 amino acids long.